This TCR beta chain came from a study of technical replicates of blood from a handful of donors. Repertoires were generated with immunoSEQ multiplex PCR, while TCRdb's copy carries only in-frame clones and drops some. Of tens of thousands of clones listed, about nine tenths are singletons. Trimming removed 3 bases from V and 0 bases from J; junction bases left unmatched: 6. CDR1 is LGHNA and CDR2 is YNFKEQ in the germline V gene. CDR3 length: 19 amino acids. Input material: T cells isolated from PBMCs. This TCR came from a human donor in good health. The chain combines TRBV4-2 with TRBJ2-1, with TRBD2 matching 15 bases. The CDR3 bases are TGTGCCAGCAGCCAGGACGGGACTAGCGGGAGGAGCTCCTACAATGAGCAGTTCTTC. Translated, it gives CASSQDGTSGRSSYNEQFF.